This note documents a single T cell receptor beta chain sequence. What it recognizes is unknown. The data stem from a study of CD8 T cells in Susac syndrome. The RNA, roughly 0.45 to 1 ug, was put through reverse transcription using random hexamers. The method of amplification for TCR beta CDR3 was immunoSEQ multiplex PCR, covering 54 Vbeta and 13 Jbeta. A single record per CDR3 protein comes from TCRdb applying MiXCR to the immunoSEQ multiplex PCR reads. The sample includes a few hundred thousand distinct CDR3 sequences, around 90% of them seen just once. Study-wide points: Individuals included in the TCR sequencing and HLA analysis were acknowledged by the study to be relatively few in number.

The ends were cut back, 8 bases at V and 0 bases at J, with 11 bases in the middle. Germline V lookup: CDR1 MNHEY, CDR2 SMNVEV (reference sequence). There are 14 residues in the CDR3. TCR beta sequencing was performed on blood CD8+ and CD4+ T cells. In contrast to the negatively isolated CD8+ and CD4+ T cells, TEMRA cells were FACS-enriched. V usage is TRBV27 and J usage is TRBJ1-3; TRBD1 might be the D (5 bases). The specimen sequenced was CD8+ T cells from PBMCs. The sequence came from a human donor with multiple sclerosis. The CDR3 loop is CASADRRSGNTIYF. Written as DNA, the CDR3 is TGTGCCAGCGCCGACAGACGCTCTGGAAACACCATATATTTT.